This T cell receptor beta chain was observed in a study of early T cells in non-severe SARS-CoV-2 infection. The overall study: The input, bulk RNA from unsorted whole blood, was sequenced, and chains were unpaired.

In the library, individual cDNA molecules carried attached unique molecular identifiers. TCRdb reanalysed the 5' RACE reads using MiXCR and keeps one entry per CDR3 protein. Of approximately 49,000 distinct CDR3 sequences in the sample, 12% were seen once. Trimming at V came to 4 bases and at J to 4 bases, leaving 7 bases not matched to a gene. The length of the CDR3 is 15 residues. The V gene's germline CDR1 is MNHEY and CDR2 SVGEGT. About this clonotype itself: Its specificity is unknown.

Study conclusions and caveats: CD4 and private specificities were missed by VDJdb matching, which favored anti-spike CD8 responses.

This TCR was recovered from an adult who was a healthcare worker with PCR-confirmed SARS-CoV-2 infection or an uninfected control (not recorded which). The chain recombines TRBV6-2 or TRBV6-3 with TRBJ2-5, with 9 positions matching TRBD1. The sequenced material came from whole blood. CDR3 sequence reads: CASSWDRVNGETQYF. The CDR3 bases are TGTGCCAGCAGTTGGGACAGGGTTAATGGAGAGACCCAGTACTTC.